The clone carrying this TCR beta chain showed up many times. The record originates from a study of early T cells in non-severe SARS-CoV-2 infection. As for the study in general: The authors sequenced bulk RNA from unsorted whole blood, leaving chains unpaired.

The CDR3 consists of 15 residues. Trimming removed 5 bases at V and 8 bases at J, with 21 bases between. Germline CDR1 is MDHEN and CDR2 is SYDVKM. Researchers attached unique molecular identifiers to individual cDNA molecules. TCRdb re-called the 5' RACE reads through MiXCR, storing one row per CDR3 protein. Among around 68,000 distinct CDR3 sequences listed, about 6% were seen once. The chain links TRBV28 to TRBJ1-1; D might be TRBD1 (6 bases). The material sequenced was whole blood, taken at baseline. This receptor was identified in an adult who was a healthcare worker with PCR-confirmed SARS-CoV-2 infection or an uninfected control (not recorded which). DNA for the CDR3: TGTGCCAGCAGTCCCGGTGGACAGTCGGGGGTGGAAGCTTTCTTT. It codes for CASSPGGQSGVEAFF.